This entry is about one T cell receptor beta chain. Its antigen is not known. This sample stems from a study of tumor-infiltrating lymphocytes in primary liver carcinoma. Across the whole study: About 3.65 to 7.13 million productive TCRbeta reads were obtained from the samples, with similar numbers across tissue types. Study-level points and caveats: It was observed that only about 7.5-25% of the top clones appeared in every one of the five tumor regions. Tumor-adjacent and tumor-blood pairs overlapped less than tumor region pairs did.

Making TCR beta cDNA involved roughly 0.55 ug total RNA and a constant-region primer. TCR beta libraries came from three nested multiplex PCR rounds using slightly modified ARM-PCR. MiXCR was run by TCRdb on the multiplex PCR reads, yielding one entry per CDR3 protein. The repertoire consists of some 51,000 distinct CDR3 sequences, with about 80% occurring once and the leading ten covering over 25%. Joint extraction of RNA and DNA used roughly 20-33 mg of bulk tissue that was unsorted. Every patient had chronic HBV infection and was treatment-naive. This receptor was identified in a man in his forties with primary liver carcinoma and hepatitis B virus infection. Sequenced input: liver tumor tissue from sampling region 3. Subset reported: tumor region T3, left-lateral pole.

The CDR3 bases are TGTGCCGGCATGTCGGGGGTAGTGGCGCCCACTGAAGCTTTCTTT. It translates to CAGMSGVVAPTEAFF. V gene TRBV6-6 combines with J gene TRBJ1-1; D possibly corresponds to TRBD1 (5 bases). V lost 11 bases to trimming and J lost 4 bases, with 23 bases between them. This CDR3 has 15 amino acids. Germline V gives CDR1 MNHNY, CDR2 SVGAGI (reference sequence).